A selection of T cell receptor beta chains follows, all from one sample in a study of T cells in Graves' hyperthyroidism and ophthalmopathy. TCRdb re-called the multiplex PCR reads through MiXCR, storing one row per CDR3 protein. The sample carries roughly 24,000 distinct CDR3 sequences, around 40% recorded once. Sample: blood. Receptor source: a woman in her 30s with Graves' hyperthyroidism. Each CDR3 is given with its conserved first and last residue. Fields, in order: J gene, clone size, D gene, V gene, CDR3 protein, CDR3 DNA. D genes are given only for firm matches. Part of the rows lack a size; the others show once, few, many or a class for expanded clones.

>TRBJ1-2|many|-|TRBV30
CAWSKGGNSGYTF
TGTGCCTGGAGTAAGGGAGGGAATAGTGGCTACACCTTC
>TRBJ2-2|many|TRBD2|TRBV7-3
CASSSGTSTLNTGELFF
TGTGCCAGCAGTTCCGGGACTAGCACTTTGAACACCGGGGAGCTGTTTTTT
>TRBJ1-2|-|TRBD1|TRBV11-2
CAGNPDGDSYGYAF
TGTGCCGGCAACCCTGACGGGGACAGCTATGGCTACGCCTTC
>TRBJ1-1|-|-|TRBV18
CASSSIGESTEAFF
TGTGCCAGCTCATCTATCGGAGAAAGCACTGAAGCTTTCTTT
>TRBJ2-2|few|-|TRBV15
CATSRDGGPNTGELFF
TGTGCCACCAGCAGAGATGGTGGACCGAACACCGGGGAGCTGTTTTTT
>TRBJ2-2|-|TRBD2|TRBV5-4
CASSIGLAYTGELFF
TGTGCCAGCAGCATAGGACTAGCGTACACCGGGGAGCTGTTTTTT
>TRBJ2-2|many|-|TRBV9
CACSQSGVNTGELFF
TGTGCCTGCAGCCAAAGTGGGGTGAACACCGGGGAGCTGTTTTTT
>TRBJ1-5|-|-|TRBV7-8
CASSLGTGRGPKSYYEHF
TGTGCCAGCAGCTTGGGAACGGGCAGGGGCCCTAAATCGTACTACGAGCATTTT
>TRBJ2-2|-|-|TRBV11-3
CASSLGELFF
TGTGCCAGCAGCTTAGGGGAGCTGTTTTTT
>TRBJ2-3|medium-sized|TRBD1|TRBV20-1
CSARMTGTDTQYF
TGCAGTGCTAGAATGACAGGGACAGATACGCAGTATTTT
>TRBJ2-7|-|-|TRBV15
CATSSPAGDFTSYEQYF
TGTGCCACCAGCAGTCCAGCCGGAGACTTTACCTCCTACGAGCAGTACTTC
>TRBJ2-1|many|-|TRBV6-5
CASSYRGTNNEQFF
TGTGCCAGCAGTTACCGTGGGACCAACAATGAGCAGTTCTTC
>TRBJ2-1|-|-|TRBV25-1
CASSEFGGYNEQFF
TGTGCCAGCAGTGAATTCGGAGGTTACAATGAGCAGTTCTTC
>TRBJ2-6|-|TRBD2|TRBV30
CAWRASGRRGANVLTF
TGTGCCTGGAGGGCTAGCGGGAGGAGGGGGGCCAACGTCCTGACTTTC
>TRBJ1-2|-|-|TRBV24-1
CATSDGYGYTF
TGTGCCACCAGTGATGGATATGGCTACACCTTC
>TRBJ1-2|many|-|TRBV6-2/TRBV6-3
CASSDAPPMSNYGYTF
TGTGCCAGCAGTGACGCCCCCCCTATGTCTAACTATGGCTACACCTTC
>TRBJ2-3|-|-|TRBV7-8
CASSLVSTDTQYF
TGTGCCAGCAGCTTAGTGTCCACAGATACACAGTATTTT
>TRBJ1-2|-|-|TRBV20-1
CSAGSSGNTF
TGCAGTGCTGGGAGCTCTGGAAACACCTTC
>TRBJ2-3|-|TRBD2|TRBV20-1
CSASLLAGYDTQYF
TGCAGTGCAAGTCTACTAGCGGGATACGATACGCAGTATTTT
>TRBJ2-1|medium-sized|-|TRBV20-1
CSVRGRMGEQFF
TGCAGTGTCAGGGGAAGGATGGGTGAGCAGTTCTTC
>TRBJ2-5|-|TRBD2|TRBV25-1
CASSAWGGQETQYF
TGTGCCAGCAGTGCATGGGGGGGGCAAGAGACCCAGTACTTC
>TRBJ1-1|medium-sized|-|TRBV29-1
CSVEEVGPAFF
TGCAGCGTTGAAGAGGTAGGGCCGGCTTTCTTT
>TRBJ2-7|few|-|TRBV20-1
CSAQRSSEQYF
TGCAGTGCCCAGAGATCGAGTGAGCAGTACTTC
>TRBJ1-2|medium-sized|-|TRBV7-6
CASSPRTDIYGYTF
TGTGCCAGCAGCCCGAGGACAGATATCTATGGCTACACCTTC
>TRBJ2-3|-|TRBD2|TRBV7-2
CASSWASGGVSTDTQYF
TGTGCCAGCAGCTGGGCTAGCGGGGGGGTTAGCACAGATACGCAGTATTTT
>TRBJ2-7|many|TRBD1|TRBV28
CASSGRGQGAYEQYF
TGTGCCAGCAGTGGGAGGGGACAGGGGGCTTACGAGCAGTACTTC
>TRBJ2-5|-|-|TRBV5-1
CASSLVGAETQYF
TGCGCCAGCAGCTTGGTTGGGGCGGAGACCCAGTACTTC
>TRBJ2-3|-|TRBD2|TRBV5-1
CASSGKAGVYGEQYF
TGCGCCAGCAGCGGTAAAGCGGGAGTTTATGGTGAGCAGTATTTT
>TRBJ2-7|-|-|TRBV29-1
CSVDRTFEGGEQYF
TGCAGCGTTGATCGGACCTTCGAGGGAGGCGAGCAGTATTTC
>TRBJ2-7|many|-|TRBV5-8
CASRPGLYYEQYF
TGTGCCAGCAGACCGGGACTCTACTACGAGCAGTACTTC
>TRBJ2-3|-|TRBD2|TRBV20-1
CSAPTSGESDTQYF
TGCAGTGCTCCGACTAGCGGGGAATCAGATACGCAGTATTTT
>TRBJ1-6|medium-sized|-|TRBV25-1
CASSESAGSPLHF
TGTGCCAGCAGTGAATCCGCAGGTTCACCCCTCCACTTT
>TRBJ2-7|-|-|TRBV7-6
CASSLSVNREIYEQYF
TGTGCCAGCAGCTTAAGCGTGAACAGGGAGATCTACGAGCAGTACTTC
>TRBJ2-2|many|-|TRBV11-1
CASSLAQGSGTGELFF
TGTGCCAGCAGCTTAGCCCAGGGGAGCGGTACCGGGGAGCTGTTTTTT
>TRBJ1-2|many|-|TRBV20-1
CSARGSPNYGYTF
TGCAGTGCTAGAGGTTCGCCAAACTATGGCTACACCTTC
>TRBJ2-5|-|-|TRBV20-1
CSADQALGGGETQYF
TGCAGTGCTGACCAAGCCCTGGGAGGGGGAGAGACCCAGTACTTC
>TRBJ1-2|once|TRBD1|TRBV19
CASSISLGGTGLLLPYGYTF
TGTGCCAGTAGTATTAGTTTAGGGGGGACAGGGCTATTACTACCCTATGGCTACACCTTC
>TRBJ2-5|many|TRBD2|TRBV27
CASSLAAGGPQETQYF
TGTGCCAGCAGTTTAGCAGCGGGAGGGCCACAAGAGACCCAGTACTTC
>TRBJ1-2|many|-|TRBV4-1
CASSREAGGGYTF
TGCGCCAGCAGCCGGGAAGCGGGCGGGGGCTACACCTTC
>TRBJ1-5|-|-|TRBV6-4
CASRHRGVNQPQHF
TGTGCCAGCAGACACCGGGGTGTCAATCAGCCCCAGCATTTT
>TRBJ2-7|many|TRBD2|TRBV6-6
CASSFSLAGGSSDEQYF
TGTGCCAGCAGTTTCTCCCTAGCGGGAGGTTCATCCGACGAGCAGTACTTC
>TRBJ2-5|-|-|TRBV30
CAWTPQDRGETQYF
TGTGCCTGGACCCCTCAGGACAGAGGGGAGACCCAGTACTTC
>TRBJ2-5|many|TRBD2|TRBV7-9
CASRLPGLEETQYF
TGTGCCAGCAGACTTCCGGGACTAGAGGAGACCCAGTACTTC
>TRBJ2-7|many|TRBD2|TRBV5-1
CASSLMAGGTLEQYF
TGCGCCAGCAGCTTGATGGCGGGAGGGACTTTGGAGCAGTACTTC
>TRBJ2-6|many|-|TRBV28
CASSLIQGYGANVLTF
TGTGCCAGCAGTTTAATACAGGGATATGGGGCCAACGTCCTGACTTTC
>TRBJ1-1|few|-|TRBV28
CASVNGGGGEAFF
TGTGCCAGCGTAAACGGGGGCGGGGGTGAAGCTTTCTTT
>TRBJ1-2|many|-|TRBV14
CASSHLDRELDGYTF
TGTGCCAGCAGCCATTTGGATCGGGAATTGGATGGCTACACCTTC
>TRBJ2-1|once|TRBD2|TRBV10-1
CAGKRLAEDNEQFF
TGCGCCGGTAAGAGACTAGCGGAAGACAATGAGCAGTTCTTC
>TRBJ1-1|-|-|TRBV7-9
CASSLDRMNTEAFF
TGTGCCAGCAGCTTGGACCGAATGAACACTGAAGCTTTCTTT
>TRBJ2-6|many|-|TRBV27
CASSPNPGANVLTF
TGTGCCAGCAGCCCCAATCCTGGGGCCAACGTCCTGACTTTC
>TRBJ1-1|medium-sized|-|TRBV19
CASRRTTEAFF
TGTGCCAGTAGGCGGACCACTGAAGCTTTCTTT
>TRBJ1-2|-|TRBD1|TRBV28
CASSRTGAGYTF
TGTGCCAGCAGTCGGACAGGGGCTGGCTACACCTTC